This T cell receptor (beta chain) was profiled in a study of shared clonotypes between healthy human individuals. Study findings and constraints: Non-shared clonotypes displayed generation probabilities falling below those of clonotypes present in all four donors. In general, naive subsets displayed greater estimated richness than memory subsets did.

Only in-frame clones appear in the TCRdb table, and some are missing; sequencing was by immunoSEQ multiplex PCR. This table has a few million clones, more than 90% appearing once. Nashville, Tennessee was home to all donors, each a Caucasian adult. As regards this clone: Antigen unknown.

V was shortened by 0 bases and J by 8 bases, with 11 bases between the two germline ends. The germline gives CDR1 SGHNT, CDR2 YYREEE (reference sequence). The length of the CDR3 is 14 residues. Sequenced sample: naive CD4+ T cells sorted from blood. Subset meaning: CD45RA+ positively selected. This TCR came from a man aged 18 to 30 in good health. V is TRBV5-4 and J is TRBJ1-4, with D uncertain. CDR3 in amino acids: CASSLGTEREKLFF. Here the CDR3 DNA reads TGTGCCAGCAGCTTGGGGACGGAACGAGAAAAACTGTTTTTT.